Here is one T cell receptor beta chain with its context. Its antigen is unknown. Base quality data are lacking; no much larger clone is found one base away. The method behind the library was the immunoSEQ multiplex PCR assay. The study's processing was this. During preprocessing, nonproductive sequences were discarded, as were any CDR3s that did not begin with C, did not end with F or W, or were shorter than 7 amino acids. Antigen-specific clonotypes were called with the MANAFEST web app on the basis of expansion relative to the reference and to other culture wells. A clone was considered positive if significant expansion relative to the reference culture was observed in 2 of 3 replicate wells at an FDR below 0.05. For a clone to be considered positive, significant expansion relative to all other tandem wells and an odds ratio above 5 were also required. After three terminal residues were trimmed from each end, CDR3 homology was quantified as pairwise Levenshtein distance using the stringdist R package. The clones in this table, taken by TCRdb from immuneACCESS, are in-frame only. Not every clone is retained; where verified, under half of the shortfall comes from an unresolved V gene, and the cause of the rest is unknown. The V and J calls and clone size come from that table; D and trimming were worked out from the DNA. The sample records over 15,000 clones, roughly 80% of which are singletons. The top ten clonotypes cover about two fifths of the sample.

The sample originates from a study of CD4 T cells in relation to SARS-CoV-2 and coronaviruses (dated by TCRdb to about 2021). For the study in its entirety: The ViraFEST assay cultured PBMCs with antigen for 10 days, then sequenced TCR beta CDR3s to find antigen-specific clonal expansions. The study assessed, at the TCR clonotype level, memory CD4+ T cell crossreactivity between SARS-CoV-2 and common cold coronavirus spike proteins. For other donors in the study, expansion assays were sequenced with a different, Illumina-based TCR-beta assay. An HIV-1 Nef peptide pool or a no-peptide culture served as the negative reference condition. Shared crossreactive spike epitopes were mapped to their HLA restriction using patient-derived lymphoblastoid cell lines. Samples from a few pre-COVID donors and the naive versus memory experiments were sequenced with the Adaptive Biotechnologies TCR-sequencing kit; other data were Illumina-based. Broader findings and caveats from the paper: No donor contributed both pre-pandemic and post-infection samples, which limited tracing the source of pre-existing responses. Because the crossreactivity analysis focused on spike protein, crossreactivity against other viral proteins was not assessed. Memory CD4+ clonotypes crossrecognizing SARS-CoV-2 and at least one common cold coronavirus spike were found in 60% to 75% of donors. Small numbers of patients and of tested TCRs were a limitation of the study. Crossreactive clones showed significantly weaker SARS-CoV-2-driven expansion than monoreactive clones, consistent with antigenic imprinting.

The CDR3, cysteine through phenylalanine, is 16 amino acids long. Only the CDR3 part of the read is kept: 48 bases, read in frame from the first base. After removal of 1 base from V and 8 bases from J, the junction retains 11 bases not matched to a gene. The germline V gene specifies MGHRA as CDR1 and YSYEKL as CDR2. CD4+ T cells from unexposed donors were collected before the COVID-19 pandemic (2011-2018). Following 10 days of culture, the EasySep CD4+ T cell isolation kit was used to isolate CD4+ T cells. As cell number allowed, CD4+ T cells from unexposed donors were tested for reactivity to SARS-CoV-2 S and N and to four common cold coronavirus spike pools. About 1.9 million PBMCs per well were cultured in IMDM with roughly 5% human AB serum and about 9.7 IU/ml IL-2. Half of the culture medium was replaced with fresh IL-2-containing medium on days 3 and 7. In general, triplicate replicate wells were used for every peptide culture condition. Leukapheresis product for the unexposed donors was bought commercially. PBMCs were isolated from leukapheresis product or whole blood by Ficoll-Paque PLUS gradient centrifugation. PBMCs were either cryopreserved at -140 degrees C or used fresh in the expansion assay. The QIAamp Micro DNA Kit was used to extract genomic DNA from the CD4+ T cells.

The clonotype was recovered from a human donor in good health. Sequencing was carried out using CD4+ T cells from PBMCs, cultured in vitro. This receptor chain uses TRBV4-1 and TRBJ2-1, with 7 bases in between that match TRBD2. The CDR3 region: CASSQVAGLLPDEQFF. The bases read TGCGCCAGCAGCCAAGTCGCGGGACTACTCCCCGATGAGCAGTTCTTC.